This is a list of T cell receptor beta chains from one sample in a study of blood T cells in healthy people across ages. A single record per CDR3 protein comes from TCRdb applying MiXCR to the 5' RACE reads. Of hundreds of thousands of distinct CDR3 sequences in the sample, more than 40% were seen once. The sample consisted of blood. The receptor set was obtained from a man in his sixties in good health. The CDR3 runs from the conserved cysteine through the conserved F or W. The D gene is left open where the match is weak. For some rows the clone size is stated as once, few or many, or as a class when expanded; others skip it.

TRBJ1-2	TRBV9	NA	13	few	CASSAPTVYAYTF	TGTGCCAGCAGCGCGCCGACGGTGTATGCCTACACCTTC
TRBJ2-7	TRBV7-2	NA	17	few	CASSPTSGRNLYNEQYF	TGTGCCAGCAGCCCCACCTCTGGACGGAACCTTTACAATGAGCAGTACTTC
TRBJ2-5	TRBV5-1	NA	11	NA	CASTSGETQYF	TGCGCCAGCACCTCGGGAGAGACCCAGTACTTC
TRBJ1-2	TRBV6-5	TRBD1	14	NA	CASTPGQGGWGYTF	TGTGCCAGCACCCCGGGACAGGGGGGCTGGGGCTACACCTTC
TRBJ1-5	TRBV27	TRBD1	14	NA	CASSPDRGHQPQHF	TGTGCCAGCAGTCCTGACAGGGGTCATCAGCCCCAGCATTTT
TRBJ1-1	TRBV27	NA	14	NA	CASKPLDINTEAFF	TGTGCCAGCAAACCCCTGGACATAAACACTGAAGCTTTCTTT
TRBJ1-3	TRBV4-3	NA	17	NA	CASSQAHGGSSGNTIYF	TGCGCCAGCAGCCAAGCCCACGGGGGGAGCTCTGGAAACACCATATATTTT
TRBJ2-6	TRBV6-1	TRBD2	21	few	CASRTTSGGARLHSGANVLTF	TGTGCCAGCAGAACAACTAGCGGGGGGGCCCGCCTTCACTCTGGGGCCAACGTCCTGACTTTC
TRBJ2-1	TRBV5-1	TRBD2	18	once	CASSSSTPGLAEAYEQFF	TGCGCCAGCAGCTCGTCAACCCCGGGACTAGCGGAAGCCTATGAGCAGTTCTTC
TRBJ2-5	TRBV7-9	NA	12	few	CASSNGPQRQYF	TGTGCCAGCAGCAACGGGCCGCAGAGGCAGTACTTC
TRBJ2-5	TRBV9	TRBD1	16	NA	CASSPRQGTLQETQYF	TGTGCCAGCAGCCCCAGACAGGGGACCCTTCAAGAGACCCAGTACTTC